One sample yielded the 15 T cell receptor beta chains listed below, sequenced in a study of cytomegalovirus exposure and HLA in healthy donors (dated by TCRdb to the late 2010s). Libraries came from the immunoSEQ multiplex PCR assay. For the multiplex PCR, a mixture combining 60 forward primers for TCR Vbeta segments and 13 reverse primers for TCR Jbeta segments was used. TCRdb took over this immuneACCESS table, retaining in-frame rearrangements with V and J assigned. Such tables are incomplete; in checked studies, under half of the missing clones stem from an unresolved V gene, and the remainder is unexplained. The sample table lists some 120,000 clones, 80% of them with a count of one. The ten top clones hold under 6% of the sample. Material for sequencing was PBMCs. These receptors all come from a man aged 25 to 40 in good health and CMV-seronegative.

The rearrangement links TRBV7-9 to TRBJ1-2; D is possibly TRBD1 (6 bases). V lost 5 bases, J lost 5 bases, and 15 bases lay in between. Germline V gene data show CDR1 as SEHNR and CDR2 as FQNEAQ (reference sequence). The CDR3 is made up of 14 amino acids. Here the CDR3 reads CASSQLNRDYGYTF. Here the CDR3 DNA reads TGTGCCAGCAGCCAACTAAACAGGGATTATGGCTACACCTTC. Full variable domain (remainder filled in from reference TRBV7-9 and TRBJ1-2): DTGVSQNPRHKITKRGQNVTFRCDPISEHNRLYWYRQTLGQGPEFLTYFQNEAQLEKSRLLSDRFSAERPKGSFSTLEIQRTEQGDSAMYLCASSQLNRDYGYTFGSGTRLTVV.

The chain carries TRBV18 and TRBJ2-3; D might be TRBD1 (6 bases). Between the trimmed V and J ends, which lost 6 bases and 4 bases, there was a span of 11 bases. CDR3 length equals 13 residues. Germline CDR1 KGHSH, CDR2 LQKENI. Here the CDR3 reads CASSQGMADTQYF. The CDR3 DNA follows: TGTGCCAGCTCCCAGGGGATGGCAGATACGCAGTATTTT. Filled out from reference TRBV18 and TRBJ2-3, the complete variable domain reads NAGVMQNPRHLVRRRGQEARLRCSPMKGHSHVYWYRQLPEEGLKFMVYLQKENIIDESGMPKERFSAEFPKEGPSILRIQQVVRGDSAAYFCASSQGMADTQYFGPGTRLTVL.

The rearrangement joins TRBV27 to TRBJ2-1; D possibly corresponds to TRBD1 (6 bases). Germline CDR1 reads MNHEY; CDR2 reads SMNVEV (reference sequence). The germline V and J ends were trimmed by 1 base and 1 base, with 11 bases remaining between them. CDR3 size: 16 residues. The CDR3 is CASSLWLGASYNEQFF. As DNA, the CDR3 is TGTGCCAGCAGTTTATGGTTGGGGGCGTCCTACAATGAGCAGTTCTTC.

The chain recombines TRBV6-6 with TRBJ2-7; D is unclear. Germline V gives CDR1 MNHNY, CDR2 SVGAGI (reference sequence). The CDR3 is 12 amino acids. The V and J ends lost 7 bases and 3 bases respectively, with 10 bases between them. The CDR3: CASKGSGYEQYF. The CDR3 DNA reads TGTGCCAGCAAAGGCTCGGGCTACGAGCAGTACTTC.

The chain is built from TRBV28 and TRBJ2-5; 7 bases match TRBD1. This CDR3 is built from 17 residues. Germline lookup yields CDR1 MDHEN and CDR2 SYDVKM. Losses at the gene ends were 5 bases for V and 7 bases for J; bases not matched to a gene: 19. Here the CDR3 DNA reads TGTGCCAGCAGTATCATAGAGAGGACAGGCCTTTCGTCGACCCAGTACTTC. It encodes CASSIIERTGLSSTQYF.

This chain links TRBV6-5 with TRBJ1-5; the match to TRBD1 covers 7 bases. The trim removed 8 bases at V and 4 bases at J, leaving 5 bases unmatched. The length of the CDR3 is 13 residues. Germline values: CDR1 MNHEY, CDR2 SVGAGI. In DNA, the CDR3 is TGTGCCAGCGGTGGACAGGTTAATCAGCCCCAGCATTTT. This sequence encodes CASGGQVNQPQHF.

V is TRBV2 and J is TRBJ2-2; 7 nucleotides match TRBD2. The junction had 10 bases not matched to a gene; V was cut back by 6 bases and J by 6 bases. From germline, CDR1 is SNHLY and CDR2 FYNNEI. The CDR3 sequence is 15 residues long. CDR3 region: CASRKEGGTAGELFF. The CDR3 DNA is TGTGCCAGCAGAAAGGAGGGAGGGACGGCCGGGGAGCTGTTTTTT.

The genes are TRBV6-6 and TRBJ2-4, with D perhaps matching TRBD1 (5 bases). Between the trimmed V and J ends, which lost 2 bases and 9 bases, there was a span of 14 bases. Germline CDR1 reads MNHNY; CDR2 reads SVGAGI (reference sequence). CDR3 length: 14 residues. DNA for the CDR3: TGTGCCAGCAGTTACGGCAGGGCTGACGGCATTCAGTACTTC. It codes for CASSYGRADGIQYF.

The chain couples TRBV6-5 to TRBJ2-7, with 8 bases fitting TRBD1. V was pared by 0 bases and J by 4 bases, with 2 bases of the junction left unmatched. The CDR3 is 14 amino acids. Germline lookup yields CDR1 MNHEY and CDR2 SVGAGI. The CDR3 coding sequence is TGTGCCAGCAGTTACTCCGGGACAGGATACGAGCAGTACTTC. Translation gives CASSYSGTGYEQYF.

The rearrangement uses TRBV7-2 and TRBJ1-5; 11 positions match TRBD1. The CDR3 spans 16 residues. The V and J ends lost 3 bases and 5 bases, in that order; junction bases with no gene match: 6. Per germline, CDR1 SGHTA and CDR2 FQGNSA. The CDR3 region is CASSLSGTGGYQPQHF. The CDR3 DNA reads TGTGCCAGCAGCTTGTCCGGGACAGGGGGATATCAGCCCCAGCATTTT.

CDR3 loop: CASSLEQGRYNEQFF. The CDR3 nucleotides read TGTGCCAGCAGCTTAGAACAGGGCCGCTACAATGAGCAGTTCTTC. The genes are TRBV7-9 and TRBJ2-1; D is perhaps TRBD1 (6 bases). The CDR3 extends over 15 amino acids. V was pared by 1 base and J by 3 bases, with 10 bases between. Germline V gives CDR1 SEHNR, CDR2 FQNEAQ (reference sequence).

This clone was detected once. The chain combines TRBV18 with TRBJ2-1; TRBD1 might be the D (6 bases). The CDR3 is made up of 12 amino acids. CDR1 KGHSH and CDR2 LQKENI come from the germline V gene. Trimming pared 5 bases from V and 5 bases from J, leaving 7 bases between. The CDR3 DNA sequence: TGTGCCAGCTCAAACAGGGACAATGAGCAGTTCTTC. Amino acid sequence: CASSNRDNEQFF.

This CDR3 reads CASSLDSTGELFF. CDR3 in DNA: TGTGCCAGCAGCTTAGATAGCACCGGGGAGCTGTTTTTT. The chain employs TRBV7-2 and TRBJ2-2; D is undetermined. This CDR3 has 13 residues. V was pared by 1 base and J by 4 bases, with 4 bases between. Germline values: CDR1 SGHTA, CDR2 FQGNSA.

This clone was seen only once. V gene TRBV5-4 combines with J gene TRBJ2-5; tentative D call: TRBD2 (5 bases). CDR1 and CDR2 (germline): SGHNT, YYREEE (reference sequence). The CDR3 loop spans 15 amino acids. V shed 2 bases and J shed 2 bases, with 13 bases lying between them. The CDR3 spells CASSLMRREQETQYF. The DNA for the CDR3 is TGTGCCAGCAGCTTAATGAGAAGGGAGCAAGAGACCCAGTACTTC.

V and J are TRBV5-1 and TRBJ1-2, with D perhaps matching TRBD1 (6 bases). The CDR3 length is 16 residues. Germline-derived CDR1 and CDR2 are SGHRS and YFSETQ. V was pared by 0 bases and J by 5 bases, with 17 bases between. CDR3 region: CASSLGGGAGGYGYTF. In DNA, the CDR3 is TGCGCCAGCAGCTTGGGGGGGGGCGCCGGGGGTTATGGCTACACCTTC.